This T cell receptor (beta chain) was retrieved from a study of cytomegalovirus exposure and HLA in healthy donors (dated by TCRdb to 2015 to 2018). Study-wide context: An earlier analysis of some 600 of the donors reported 250 to 300 Gb of sequence data and roughly 120 million unique TCR beta sequences obtained from around 180 million T cells. An earlier analysis of around 580 of the donors used high-throughput TCR beta sequencing to judge whether each TCR beta V gene segment behaved as functional or pseudogenic. Roughly 5 DR-DQ haplotypes were handled as single units for association and clustering, since linkage in the cohort was strong. Of the approximately 400 genotyped donors, roughly 80% were placed in the genetic ancestry cluster associated with self-reported Caucasian donors. Donor age, sex, ethnicity and CMV serostatus were compiled alongside the repertoire data. Across roughly 420 genotyped donors of the cohort, an average of roughly 250,000 unique TCR beta nucleotide sequences per donor were sequenced, and 15% to 20% of those sequences were non-productive. The study combined high-throughput TCR immunosequencing, statistical association of individual TCRs with disease status, and machine learning to predict cytomegalovirus infection status. In a later genetic analysis, genome-wide SNP genotypes for about three fifths of the roughly 670 donors were used, and that subset was treated as a discovery cohort. Every repertoire in the discovery cohort had been generated on one and the same sequencing platform. An early release covering roughly 640 HLA-typed donors comprised 250 to 350 gigabases of sequencing data and about 90 million unique TCR sequences. Rather than drawing on any new phenotypic data, the later analysis identified candidate immune exposures from TCR beta sequences and the way those sequences occurred across donors. The number of donors typed differed by locus, with roughly 629-640 for A, B, C, DRB1 and DQB1, more than 500 for DQA1, about 610 for DPA1, and some 470 for DPB1. The study aimed to test whether cataloging public T cell receptors could reveal signatures of past pathogen exposure. Along with the 666-subject first cohort, a separate validation cohort of over a hundred different subjects was used. A later analysis re-examined previously published TCR beta repertoires from just over 650 donors and added high-resolution HLA genotyping to investigate patterns of TCR occurrence. The T cell repertoires of some 670 subjects were profiled by immunosequencing and related to cytomegalovirus serostatus. Both class I and class II loci were covered by HLA typing, at four-digit resolution.

The receptor library was made with the immunoSEQ multiplex PCR assay. For the multiplex PCR, a mixture combining 60 forward primers for TCR Vbeta segments and 13 reverse primers for TCR Jbeta segments was used. Amplification of the CDR3 region of rearranged TCR beta genes was performed with a multiplex PCR assay on genomic DNA. The amplified TCR beta libraries were sequenced on the Illumina HiSeq System as 87-base-pair reads. In the paper's pipeline: A later analysis counted about 80 million unique TCR beta chains across the 600 to 850 repertoires, and around 9.9 million of these chains were shared by at least two donors. To remove PCR and sequencing errors, raw reads were error-corrected and collapsed into unique sequences using a nearest-neighbor algorithm that merged closely related sequences. CDR3 sequences were aligned to IMGT reference sequences to assign V, D and J gene segments. Each retained sequence needed at least a six-nucleotide match to both a V gene segment and a J gene segment. A rearrangement counted as productive if the CDR3 had no stop codons and remained in frame with V and J, and every other rearrangement counted as non-productive. Following IMGT convention, CDR3 was defined as the stretch from the second conserved V-encoded cysteine up to the conserved J-encoded phenylalanine. In an earlier analysis of more than 550 of the donors, sequences lacking an unambiguous match to a single V gene segment were excluded. In an earlier analysis of some 590 of the donors, V segments were called functional above 56.7% productive rearrangements and were called segregating when the between-donor standard deviation exceeded 5%. A statistical classification framework was developed to diagnose cytomegalovirus status using the catalog of TCR beta chain sequences. A later analysis assigned V and J genes by comparing TCR nucleotide sequences with IMGT/GENE-DB human TR gene sequences. A later analysis assigned CDR3 sequences and most-parsimonious VDJ recombination scenarios with the TCRdist pipeline. In a later analysis, every TCR beta chain was defined by the combination of its CDR3 amino acid sequence and its V-gene family, and reads without a unique V-gene family were dropped. A later analysis removed 550 to 650 highly shared, low-generation-probability nucleotide sequences to deal with suspected cross-contamination and a sequencing artifact. In a later analysis, a clonal expansion index for each public chain was calculated from normalized within-repertoire ranks of inferred template counts. Generation probabilities in a later analysis came from a VDJ recombination model fitted to out-of-frame rearrangements, and those results were checked against IGoR. In a later analysis, hypergeometric tests were used to score TCR-TCR, TCR-HLA and TCR-CMV co-occurrence, with a repertoire-size bias correction applied to TCR pairs. To estimate false discovery rates, a later analysis permuted the HLA or CMV assignments 20 times. In a later analysis, co-occurring TCRs were grouped using DBSCAN, with TCRdist sequence similarity added in when clustering inside HLA-allele-positive subsets. Repertoires with fewer than 30,000 or more than 120,000 public chains were left out of co-occurrence clustering, as were about 5 repertoires with anomalous nucleotide sharing. As stored in TCRdb, this immuneACCESS dataset retains in-frame rearrangements with V and J assigned. A fraction of the clones does not appear; measured against another copy, unresolved V genes explain less than half of the discrepancy, and the remainder lacks a known reason. V and J calls and clone size are as listed in that table; D and trimming were resolved from the DNA. A total of some 150,000 clones appear in this sample, roughly two thirds of them only once. The ten largest clones add up to over 2.5% of the sample.

The cohort was made up of 666 healthy bone marrow donors. All cohort members were sampled while nominally healthy, although unrecorded immune exposures were likely present. The donor tested CMV seronegative, placing the donor among the 350 or so seronegative members of the cohort. Every donor gave a peripheral blood sample, and the peripheral blood mononuclear cells from that sample were used for TCR beta sequencing. Genomic DNA extraction from the blood cell samples was performed with the Qiagen DNeasy Blood Extraction Kit. Worth noting for this clone: The antigen it recognizes is unknown. The record has no base qualities; no much larger clone is one base away.

The germline V gene gives CDR1 as LGHNA and CDR2 as YSLEER. The CDR3 spans 11 residues, from the cysteine through the phenylalanine. Of the read, only the CDR3 DNA is kept; its 33 bases are in frame from base 1. At the junction V is shortened by 4 bases and J by 8 bases, with 5 bases in between. What the study reported, not specific to this receptor: A later analysis reported that several top co-occurrence clusters appeared linked to parvovirus B19, influenza, CMV and Epstein-Barr virus. Broadly in line with IMGT annotations, most TCR beta V segments showed up in productive rearrangements about 87% or about 30% of the time in an earlier analysis of 450 to 750 of the donors. A cluster of highly shared sequence variants was judged likely to represent a technical artifact of the sequencing pipeline. Because HLA typing was missing for some donors at each locus, association tests included only the typed subset. For the cohort, immune exposure information was limited to CMV serostatus. Compared with the approximately 670-donor mean, donors in an Asian-associated ancestry cluster had fewer N-insertions in productive TCRs, according to a later genetic analysis. Some IMGT-functional V segments, including TRBV6-2 and TRBV6-3, could not be distinguished by the 87-base-pair reads and were therefore excluded. In both the original and validation cohorts, the classifier was reported to diagnose cytomegalovirus status with high specificity and sensitivity. A further reported finding was that TCR beta sequences accurately predicted the HLA-A and HLA-B alleles for most subjects in the first cohort. Most TCR sequences were seen in very few donors, while some public TCRs were found in many individuals. The authors suggested that the approach could potentially be generalized to other disease states and immunological phenotypes. A total of 150 or so TCR beta chains were listed by the study as associated with cytomegalovirus. In a later analysis, most CMV-associated TCR beta chains were found to appear HLA-restricted, with HLA associations seemingly driven largely by CMV exposure. Linkage disequilibrium might explain the correlated functional status among segregating V segments, but an unknown experimental factor could not be ruled out. Only TCR beta chains were sequenced in this cohort, and the absence of alpha or paired-chain data limited detectable features. At a false discovery rate of 0.05, a later analysis linked under 20,000 TCR beta sequences to specific HLA alleles. In a later analysis, HLA-associated TCR beta chains showed more clonal expansion and lower generation probabilities than non-associated chains that were equally common. A few of the identified cytomegalovirus-associated TCR beta chains were confirmed in vitro to be specific for cytomegalovirus antigens. In a later analysis, TCR association rates were found to vary across HLA loci, with the most associated TCRs seen for DRB1 alleles and the fewest for HLA-C alleles. About 15 rarely observed V segments, including chromosome 9 orphons, were excluded from the earlier analysis of almost 600 of the donors because counts were too low. Sequencing depth was assumed to be roughly uniform across donors in the presence/absence analyses, though that assumption may not hold. When HLA alleles, especially DR and DQ, strongly co-occurred, TCR associations were difficult to assign to individual alleles. In a later genetic analysis, a missense DCLRE1C variant was associated with V-gene and J-gene trimming of TCR beta chains, and the association was replicated in an independent cohort.

The sequence was collected from a woman aged 25 to 39 in good health and CMV-seronegative. Sequenced: PBMCs. The rearranged segments are TRBV4-3 and TRBJ2-2; the D gene assignment is ambiguous. Read as DNA, the sequence is TGCGCCAGCAGCCCCCCGGGGGAGCTGTTTTTT. Protein translation: CASSPPGELFF.